The clone carrying this TCR beta chain appeared a few times. TCRdb redid the calling of the reads with MiXCR, one entry per CDR3 protein. The sample records about 12,000 distinct CDR3 sequences, 25% to 35% being singletons. The sample belongs to a study of liver allograft versus peripheral blood T cells. Study summary: Liver transplant recipients had T cell receptor repertoires compared between transplanted liver and peripheral blood.

The CDR3 length is 15 residues. The V gene's germline CDR1 is MNHEY and CDR2 SMNVEV (reference sequence). Trimming stripped 2 bases from V and 9 bases from J, with 17 bases between. V is TRBV27 and J is TRBJ2-1; D is ambiguous. The TCR sequence derives from a human patient who had a liver transplant. Some T cells may be provided by the graft donor. DNA for the CDR3: TGTGCCAGCAGTTTAACGGCGGCCGCCTACGGTGAGCAGTTCTTC. It codes for CASSLTAAAYGEQFF.